This TCR beta chain appears in the sequencing data of a study of blood T cell repertoires in COVID-19. The assay was immunoSEQ multiplex PCR, and TCRdb's table has in-frame clones only and misses some. The table shows about 200,000 clones, with about 82% occurring only once. In germline, CDR1 is KGHSH, CDR2 LQKENI. The CDR3 extends over 17 amino acids. Between the trimmed V and J ends, which lost 2 bases and 4 bases, there was a span of 20 bases. The sample was peripheral blood. The TCR was taken from a man between 60 and 75 years old with COVID-19, enrolled during active disease. The chain recombines TRBV18 with TRBJ1-2; a possible D gene is TRBD1 (5 bases). CDR3 loop: CASSPSGVPATLYGYTF. In DNA, the CDR3 is TGTGCCAGCTCACCATCGGGGGTCCCAGCCACACTCTATGGCTACACCTTC.